Following are 31 T cell receptor beta chains from one sample sequenced in a study of blood T cell repertoires in COVID-19. Libraries were prepared by immunoSEQ multiplex PCR; TCRdb keeps only in-frame clonotypes and omits some of them. Of about 350,000 clones in the sample, around nine tenths were seen once. The source material was peripheral blood. These receptors were obtained from a woman aged 60-75 years with COVID-19, enrolled during active disease.

This chain connects TRBV6-6 to TRBJ2-1; possibly TRBD2 for D (5 bases). Trimming took off 6 bases at V and 2 bases at J, with 5 bases between the two ends. The germline gives CDR1 MNHNY, CDR2 SVGAGI (reference sequence). This CDR3 is built from 12 residues. In nucleotides, the CDR3 is TGTGCCAGCAGGAGGGCCTACAATGAGCAGTTCTTC. Translated: CASRRAYNEQFF.

J is TRBJ2-3 and V is TRBV18; the match to TRBD2 covers 14 bases. The V segment lost 5 bases and the J segment 4 bases; nucleotides outside the gene matches: 8. The CDR3 is made up of 17 amino acids. CDR1 KGHSH and CDR2 LQKENI come from the germline V gene. CDR3 DNA: TGTGCCAGCTCAATCTTCGGACTAGCGGGGGGCCCAGATACGCAGTATTTT. This encodes CASSIFGLAGGPDTQYF.

This chain joins TRBV28 and TRBJ1-2; D is possibly TRBD1 (5 bases). This CDR3 comprises 17 residues. Germline V gives CDR1 MDHEN, CDR2 SYDVKM. V was clipped by 2 bases and J by 1 base, with 17 bases between them. The CDR3 loop reads CASSLDTQGSHNYGYTF. The DNA of the CDR3 is TGTGCCAGCAGTTTAGATACCCAGGGTTCCCATAACTATGGCTACACCTTC.

CDR3 in DNA: TGCGCCAGCAGCGCCCGGAGGGGGGGCAGGGAGACCCAGTACTTC. Encoded protein: CASSARRGGRETQYF. V gene TRBV5-1 combines with J gene TRBJ2-5; tentative D call: TRBD2 (7 bases). Germline CDR1 is SGHRS and CDR2 is YFSETQ. The CDR3 is 15 amino acids. The V end was cut by 4 bases, the J end by 5 bases, with 18 bases between. The entire variable domain, with the rest obtained from reference TRBV5-1 and TRBJ2-5, is as follows: KAGVTQTPRYLIKTRGQQVTLSCSPISGHRSVSWYQQTPGQGLQFLFEYFSETQRNKGNFPGRFSGRQFSNSRSEMNVSTLELGDSALYLCASSARRGGRETQYFGPGTRLLVL.

This clone turned up a few times. The chain is built from TRBV6-2 or TRBV6-3 and TRBJ1-1, with D possibly matching TRBD1 (6 bases). Germline V gives CDR1 MNHEY, CDR2 SVGEGT. This CDR3 has 14 amino acids. V shed 5 bases and J shed 8 bases, with 18 bases lying between them. CDR3 residues: CASSEIRQVQEAFF. In DNA form, the CDR3 reads TGTGCCAGCAGTGAGATTAGACAGGTCCAGGAAGCTTTCTTT.

The V gene is TRBV6-4, the J gene TRBJ1-3; a weak D match, TRBD1 (5 bases). The CDR3 runs 15 residues. Per the germline V gene, CDR1 is MRHNA and CDR2 is SNTAGT. The V end lost 7 bases, the J end lost 0 bases, and 13 bases lay between the germline ends. CDR3 loop: CASIQDLTSGNTIYF. The CDR3 DNA reads as TGTGCCAGCATACAGGACCTTACCTCTGGAAACACCATATATTTT.

This sequence joins TRBV5-1 and TRBJ1-1, with 7 positions matching TRBD1. Trimming cost V 3 bases and J 4 bases; bases outside gene matches: 6. The CDR3 is 14 amino acids. Per germline, CDR1 SGHRS and CDR2 YFSETQ. The CDR3 nucleotides read TGCGCCAGCAGCTATAGGGACAGTTCCACTGAAGCTTTCTTT. Residues: CASSYRDSSTEAFF.

The chain carries TRBV7-9 and TRBJ1-1; 8 bases are shared with TRBD1. V dropped 5 bases and J dropped 5; count of bases not matched to a gene: 13. The CDR3 contains 16 residues. The germline gives CDR1 SEHNR, CDR2 FQNEAQ (reference sequence). This CDR3 is CASSDRQGFPRTEAFF. The CDR3 DNA is TGTGCCAGCAGCGACCGACAGGGGTTCCCTAGGACTGAAGCTTTCTTT. The whole variable domain, remainder taken from reference TRBV7-9 and TRBJ1-1, is DTGVSQNPRHKITKRGQNVTFRCDPISEHNRLYWYRQTLGQGPEFLTYFQNEAQLEKSRLLSDRFSAERPKGSFSTLEIQRTEQGDSAMYLCASSDRQGFPRTEAFFGQGTRLTVV.

The genes are TRBV19 and TRBJ2-3, with 8 positions matching TRBD2. Germline assignment: CDR1 LNHDA and CDR2 SQIVND (reference sequence). Trimming cost V 0 bases and J 3 bases; bases outside gene matches: 5. This CDR3 contains 16 residues. CDR3 protein: CASSIDRGGGTDTQYF. In nucleotides, the CDR3 is TGTGCCAGTAGTATAGATAGGGGCGGGGGGACAGATACGCAGTATTTT.

The chain combines TRBV15 with TRBJ2-2; 7 positions match TRBD1. The CDR3 loop spans 13 amino acids. After removal of 8 bases from V and 3 bases from J, the junction contained 3 bases not matched to a gene. Germline loops: CDR1 LNHNV, CDR2 YYDKDF (reference sequence). CDR3 protein: CATERGHTGELFF. The CDR3 region has the DNA TGTGCCACCGAGAGGGGGCACACCGGGGAGCTGTTTTTT.

This sequence joins TRBV18 and TRBJ2-1; 10 bases line up with TRBD1. CDR3 length equals 18 residues. Germline V gene data show CDR1 as KGHSH and CDR2 as LQKENI. Trimming cost V 0 bases and J 7 bases; bases outside gene matches: 12. In nucleotides, the CDR3 is TGTGCCAGCTCACCACCGTCTCTAAGGGACAGGGGCCAAAATGAGCAGTTCTTC. Its protein is CASSPPSLRDRGQNEQFF.

This chain connects TRBV6-1 to TRBJ1-3; a possible D gene is TRBD1 (5 bases). V lost 2 bases to trimming and J lost 0 bases, with 14 bases between them. The CDR3 contains 17 residues. Germline V gene lookup returns CDR1 MNHNS and CDR2 SASEGT. This CDR3 is CASSEKRGESSGNTIYF. In DNA form, the CDR3 reads TGTGCCAGCAGTGAAAAAAGGGGCGAGAGCTCTGGAAACACCATATATTTT.

In this sample, this clone turned up once. The chain recombines TRBV19 with TRBJ2-5, with D maybe TRBD2 (7 bases). Trimming took 7 bases from V and 2 from J, leaving 20 bases between them. The CDR3 sequence is 16 residues long. Germline assignment: CDR1 LNHDA and CDR2 SQIVND (reference sequence). The CDR3 region is CASTPRGGGGQETQYF. The CDR3 DNA reads as TGTGCCAGTACGCCGCGGGGAGGGGGAGGTCAAGAGACCCAGTACTTC.

The rearrangement joins TRBV3-1 (or the pseudogene TRBV3-2) to TRBJ1-6; maybe TRBD1 (5 bases). Trimming left V 6 bases short and J 0 bases short, with 15 bases between. CDR1 and CDR2 (germline): LGHDT, YNNKEL (reference sequence). The CDR3 sequence is 17 residues long. CDR3 nucleotide sequence: TGTGCCAGCAGGAAAGGGGATCGGAGCTCCTATAATTCACCCCTCCACTTT. This encodes CASRKGDRSSYNSPLHF.

This clone has a single count. The chain combines TRBV19 with TRBJ1-2; 8 bases map to TRBD1. After removal of 6 bases from V and 6 bases from J, the junction contained 6 bases not matched to a gene. There are 13 residues in the CDR3. Germline loops: CDR1 LNHDA, CDR2 SQIVND (reference sequence). The CDR3 nucleotides read TGTGCCAGTAGCTCCGGACAGGGTCATGGCTACACCTTC. Its protein is CASSSGQGHGYTF.

The chain employs TRBV9 and TRBJ1-4; a weak D match, TRBD1 (5 bases). CDR1 and CDR2 from the germline V gene are SGDLS and YYNGEE. The CDR3 totals 17 residues. V lost 4 bases and J 1 base, leaving 17 bases between the germline ends. CDR3 in amino acids: CASSLSPPGGTNEKLFF. The CDR3 DNA sequence: TGTGCCAGCAGCCTCTCCCCCCCGGGGGGAACTAATGAAAAACTGTTTTTT.

The gene calls are TRBV10-3 and TRBJ1-1, with TRBD1 identical over 9 bases. CDR1 and CDR2 (germline): ENHRY, SYGVKD. V lost 4 bases to trimming and J lost 4 bases; unmatched junction nucleotides: 16. The CDR3 runs to 18 residues. The CDR3 coding sequence is TGTGCCATCAGTGCGATGGGCCGGGACAGGGTGGCGGGCACTGAAGCTTTCTTT. It yields the protein CAISAMGRDRVAGTEAFF.

The chain combines TRBV28 with TRBJ1-3, with 8 bases aligning to TRBD1. V lost 6 bases to trimming and J lost 4 bases; unmatched junction nucleotides: 5. Germline loops: CDR1 MDHEN, CDR2 SYDVKM. This CDR3 region has 14 residues. Written as DNA, the CDR3 is TGTGCCAGCAGATCAGGACAGGGAGGAAACACCATATATTTT. As protein: CASRSGQGGNTIYF.

Turning to this clone: Within the sample, other DNA sequences also encode this same CDR3. The chain has TRBV5-4 and TRBJ1-2; perhaps TRBD1 as D (5 bases). The V end was cut by 1 base, the J end by 4 bases, with 8 bases between. The CDR3 is 13 amino acids. Germline V gene data show CDR1 as SGHNT and CDR2 as YYREEE (reference sequence). The CDR3 is CASSLRGSYGYTF. The CDR3 bases are TGTGCCAGCAGCTTGCGGGGGTCCTATGGCTACACCTTC.

The chain joins TRBV5-6 to TRBJ2-1; 7 bases fit TRBD1. V was pared by 2 bases and J by 2 bases, with 7 bases of the junction left unmatched. Germline V gene sequence: CDR1 SGHDT, CDR2 YYEEEE. This CDR3 comprises 16 residues. CDR3 nucleotides: TGTGCCAGCAGCTTACAACAGGGGTCCCCCTACAATGAGCAGTTCTTC. Translating it yields CASSLQQGSPYNEQFF.

CDR3 coding DNA: TGTGCCAGCAGCACGTCGGGAATCTCTGGAAACACCATATATTTT. Translating gives CASSTSGISGNTIYF. The chain carries TRBV6-5 and TRBJ1-3, with no clear D. Trimming cost V 6 bases and J 0 bases, with 12 bases left between them. Germline loops: CDR1 MNHEY, CDR2 SVGAGI. The CDR3 has 15 residues.

The chain uses TRBV7-9 and TRBJ2-2; 12 bases line up with TRBD2. This CDR3 is 18 amino acids long. CDR1 is SEHNR, CDR2 FQNEAQ, per germline (reference sequence). Trimming took 2 bases from V and 1 from J; bases not matched to a gene: 5. This CDR3 is CASSLQLAGGLNTGELFF. DNA for the CDR3: TGTGCCAGCAGCTTACAACTAGCGGGGGGACTGAACACCGGGGAGCTGTTTTTT.

The chain recombines TRBV19 with TRBJ1-4; 7 bases line up with TRBD1. The V and J ends lost 5 bases and 1 base, in that order; junction bases with no gene match: 7. This CDR3 has 16 amino acids. The V gene's germline CDR1 is LNHDA and CDR2 SQIVND (reference sequence). Here the CDR3 DNA reads TGTGCCAGTAGTGCGGACAGGCAATTAACTAATGAAAAACTGTTTTTT. Protein sequence: CASSADRQLTNEKLFF.

This sequence joins TRBV2 and TRBJ1-2, with D possibly matching TRBD1 (5 bases). The CDR3 is 13 residues long. Trimming took 4 bases from V and 4 from J, leaving 10 bases between them. Germline V gene data show CDR1 as SNHLY and CDR2 as FYNNEI. In DNA, the CDR3 is TGTGCCAGCAGTGGACAGATAATCTATGGCTACACCTTC. It yields the protein CASSGQIIYGYTF. The full variable domain, its missing parts supplied by reference TRBV2 and TRBJ1-2, is EPEVTQTPSHQVTQMGQEVILRCVPISNHLYFYWYRQILGQKVEFLVSFYNNEISEKSEIFDDQFSVERPDGSNFTLKIRSTKLEDSAMYFCASSGQIIYGYTFGSGTRLTVV.

This sequence joins TRBV20-1 and TRBJ2-2; D is undetermined. The CDR3 runs to 12 residues. From germline, CDR1 is DFQATT and CDR2 SNEGSKA (reference sequence). V was pared by 3 bases and J by 4 bases, with 6 bases between. This chain's CDR3 is CSASRATGELFF. The CDR3 DNA follows: TGCAGTGCTAGTCGAGCCACCGGGGAGCTGTTTTTT.

This clone was observed a single time. V is TRBV28 and J is TRBJ2-7, with D perhaps TRBD1 (6 bases). The CDR3 spans 15 residues. Germline values: CDR1 MDHEN, CDR2 SYDVKM. V lost 3 bases to trimming and J lost 2 bases, with 14 bases between them. The CDR3 nucleotides are TGTGCCAGCAGTTTGTCGGGACAAATCGCCTACGAGCAGTACTTC. Translated, it gives CASSLSGQIAYEQYF.

The rearrangement joins TRBV5-1 to TRBJ1-2, with D hard to call. Looked up from germline, CDR1 is SGHRS and CDR2 is YFSETQ. The CDR3 is made up of 14 amino acids. Trimming cost V 0 bases and J 4 bases, with 10 bases left between them. CDR3 DNA: TGCGCCAGCAGCTTGGTTCCTGGCCCCTATGGCTACACCTTC. Translated, it gives CASSLVPGPYGYTF.

The rearrangement joins TRBV5-4 to TRBJ2-5, with TRBD2 matching 7 bases. V lost 1 base and J lost 4; bases outside the gene matches: 7. CDR1 and CDR2 (germline): SGHNT, YYREEE (reference sequence). The CDR3 consists of 15 residues. The CDR3 sequence is CASSLYGPGGETQYF. Here the CDR3 DNA reads TGTGCCAGCAGCTTGTATGGGCCGGGGGGAGAGACCCAGTACTTC.

V gene TRBV19 combines with J gene TRBJ2-3; D is unresolved. V was pared by 1 base and J by 6 bases, with 11 bases between. Germline V gives CDR1 LNHDA, CDR2 SQIVND (reference sequence). The CDR3 covers 14 residues. The CDR3 here is CASSIAAASDTQYF. As DNA, the CDR3 is TGTGCCAGTAGTATAGCGGCAGCGTCTGATACGCAGTATTTT.

The V gene is TRBV2, the J gene TRBJ2-7, with D perhaps matching TRBD1 (5 bases). CDR3 size: 17 residues. The V and J ends lost 4 bases and 0 bases respectively, with 19 bases between them. CDR1 SNHLY and CDR2 FYNNEI come from the germline V gene. CDR3 region: CASSVRGGGYPSYEQYF. The CDR3 DNA follows: TGTGCCAGCAGTGTAAGGGGTGGCGGCTACCCCTCCTACGAGCAGTACTTC.

V gene TRBV2 combines with J gene TRBJ1-5; D unclear. Trimming took 8 bases from V and 3 from J, leaving 8 bases between them. From germline, CDR1 is SNHLY and CDR2 FYNNEI. The CDR3 runs 12 residues. The CDR3 reads CASGPDNQPQHF. In nucleotides, the CDR3 is TGTGCCAGCGGGCCAGACAATCAGCCCCAGCATTTT.